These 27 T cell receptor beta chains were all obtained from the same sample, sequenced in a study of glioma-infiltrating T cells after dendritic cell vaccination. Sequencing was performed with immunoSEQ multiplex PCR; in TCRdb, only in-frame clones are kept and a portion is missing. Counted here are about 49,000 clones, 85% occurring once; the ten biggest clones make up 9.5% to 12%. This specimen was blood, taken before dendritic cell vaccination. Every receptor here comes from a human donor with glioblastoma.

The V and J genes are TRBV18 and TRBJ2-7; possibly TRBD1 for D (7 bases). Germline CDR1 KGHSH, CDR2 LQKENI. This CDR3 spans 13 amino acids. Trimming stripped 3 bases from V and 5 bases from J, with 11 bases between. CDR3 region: CASSPTRGDEQYF. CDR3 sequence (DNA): TGTGCCAGCTCACCCACCAGGGGGGACGAGCAGTACTTC.

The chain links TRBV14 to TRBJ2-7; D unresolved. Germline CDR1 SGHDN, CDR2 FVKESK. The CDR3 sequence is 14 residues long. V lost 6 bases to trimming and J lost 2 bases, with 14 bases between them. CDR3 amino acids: CASSPLLNPYEQYF. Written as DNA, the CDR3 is TGTGCCAGCAGTCCACTACTGAACCCCTACGAGCAGTACTTC.

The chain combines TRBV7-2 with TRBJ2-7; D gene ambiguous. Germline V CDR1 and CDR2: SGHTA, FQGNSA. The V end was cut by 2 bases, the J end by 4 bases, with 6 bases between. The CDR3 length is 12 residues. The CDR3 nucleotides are TGTGCCAGCAGCTTAATTAAATACGAGCAGTACTTC. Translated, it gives CASSLIKYEQYF.

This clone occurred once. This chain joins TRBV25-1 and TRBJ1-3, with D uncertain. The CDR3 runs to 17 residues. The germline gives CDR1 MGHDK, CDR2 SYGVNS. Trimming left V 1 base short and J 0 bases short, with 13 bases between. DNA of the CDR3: TGTGCCAGCAGTGAATCGGGAGGCAGGCTCTCTGGAAACACCATATATTTT. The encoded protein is CASSESGGRLSGNTIYF. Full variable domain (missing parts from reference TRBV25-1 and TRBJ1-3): EADIYQTPRYLVIGTGKKITLECSQTMGHDKMYWYQQDPGMELHLIHYSYGVNSTEKGDLSSESTVSRIRTEHFPLTLESARPSHTSQYLCASSESGGRLSGNTIYFGEGSWLTVV.

CDR3 in amino acids: CASSPERGRSGNTIYF. The CDR3 DNA follows: TGTGCCAGCAGCCCGGAAAGGGGCCGCTCTGGAAACACCATATATTTT. This chain uses TRBV5-4 with TRBJ1-3, with a weak D call TRBD1 (5 bases). The CDR3 runs to 16 residues. The V gene's germline CDR1 is SGHNT and CDR2 YYREEE (reference sequence). V was clipped by 4 bases and J by 0 bases, with 14 bases between them.

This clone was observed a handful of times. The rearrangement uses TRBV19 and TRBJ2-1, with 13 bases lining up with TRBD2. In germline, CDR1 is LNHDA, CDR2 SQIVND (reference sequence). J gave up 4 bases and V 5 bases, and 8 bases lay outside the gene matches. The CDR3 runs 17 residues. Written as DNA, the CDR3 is TGTGCCAGTAGTTTACTAGCGGGAGGGGAACCTTACAATGAGCAGTTCTTC. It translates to CASSLLAGGEPYNEQFF.

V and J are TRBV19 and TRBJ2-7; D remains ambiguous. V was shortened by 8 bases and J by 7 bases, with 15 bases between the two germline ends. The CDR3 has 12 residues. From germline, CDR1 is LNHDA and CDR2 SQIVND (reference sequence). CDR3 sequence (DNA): TGTGCCAGTGGCGAGGCTACGTCGGAGCAGTACTTC. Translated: CASGEATSEQYF.

CDR3 bases: TGTGCCAGCAGTTCCGACTCAGGGGGCTACAATGAGCAGTTCTTC. Its protein product is CASSSDSGGYNEQFF. The chain combines TRBV27 with TRBJ2-1; TRBD1 matches at 7 bases. This CDR3 region has 15 residues. With 4 bases clipped from V and 3 bases from J, the junction kept 6 bases outside the gene matches. The germline V gene encodes CDR1 MNHEY and CDR2 SMNVEV (reference sequence).

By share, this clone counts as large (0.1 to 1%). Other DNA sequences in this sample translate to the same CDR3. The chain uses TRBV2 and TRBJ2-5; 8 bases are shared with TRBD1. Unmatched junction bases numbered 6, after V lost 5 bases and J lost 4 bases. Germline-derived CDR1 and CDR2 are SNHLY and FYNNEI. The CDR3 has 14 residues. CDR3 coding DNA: TGTGCCAGCAGTCCTACAGGGGGAAGAGAGACCCAGTACTTC. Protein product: CASSPTGGRETQYF.

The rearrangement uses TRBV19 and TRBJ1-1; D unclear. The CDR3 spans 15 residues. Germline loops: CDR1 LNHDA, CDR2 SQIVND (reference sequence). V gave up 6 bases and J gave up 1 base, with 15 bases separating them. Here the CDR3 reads CASSKINAGNTEAFF. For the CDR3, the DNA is TGTGCCAGTAGCAAAATCAACGCGGGGAACACTGAAGCTTTCTTT. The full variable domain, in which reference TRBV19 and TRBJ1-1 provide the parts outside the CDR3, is DGGITQSPKYLFRKEGQNVTLSCEQNLNHDAMYWYRQDPGQGLRLIYYSQIVNDFQKGDIAEGYSVSREKKESFPLTVTSAQKNPTAFYLCASSKINAGNTEAFFGQGTRLTVV.

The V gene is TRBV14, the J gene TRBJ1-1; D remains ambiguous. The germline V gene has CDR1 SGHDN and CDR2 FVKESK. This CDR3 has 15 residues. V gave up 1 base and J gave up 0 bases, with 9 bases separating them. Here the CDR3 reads CASSQASRLNTEAFF. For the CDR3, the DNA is TGTGCCAGCAGCCAAGCTAGCAGGCTGAACACTGAAGCTTTCTTT.

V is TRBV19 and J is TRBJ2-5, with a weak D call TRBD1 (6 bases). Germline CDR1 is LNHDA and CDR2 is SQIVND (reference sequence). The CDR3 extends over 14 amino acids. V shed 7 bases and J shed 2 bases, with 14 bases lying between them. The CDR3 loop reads CASKQGSWQETQYF. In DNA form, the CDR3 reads TGTGCCAGTAAACAGGGATCGTGGCAAGAGACCCAGTACTTC. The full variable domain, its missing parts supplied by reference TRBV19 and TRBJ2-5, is DGGITQSPKYLFRKEGQNVTLSCEQNLNHDAMYWYRQDPGQGLRLIYYSQIVNDFQKGDIAEGYSVSREKKESFPLTVTSAQKNPTAFYLCASKQGSWQETQYFGPGTRLLVL.

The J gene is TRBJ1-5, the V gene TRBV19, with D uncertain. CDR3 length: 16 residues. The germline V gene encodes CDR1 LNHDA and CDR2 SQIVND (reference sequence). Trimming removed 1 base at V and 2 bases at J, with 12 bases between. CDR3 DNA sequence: TGTGCCAGTAGTATAGGCGGCGGCGGGGGCAATCAGCCCCAGCATTTT. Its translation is CASSIGGGGGNQPQHF.

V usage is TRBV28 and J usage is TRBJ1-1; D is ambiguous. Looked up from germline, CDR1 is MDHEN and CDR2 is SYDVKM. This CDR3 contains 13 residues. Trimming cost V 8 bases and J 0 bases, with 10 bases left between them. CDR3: CASGRVLNTEAFF. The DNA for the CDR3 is TGTGCCAGCGGCCGGGTTTTGAACACTGAAGCTTTCTTT.

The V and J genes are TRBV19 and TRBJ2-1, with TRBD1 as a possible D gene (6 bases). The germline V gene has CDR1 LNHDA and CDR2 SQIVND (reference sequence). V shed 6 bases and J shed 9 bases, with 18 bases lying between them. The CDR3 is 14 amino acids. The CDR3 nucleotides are TGTGCCAGTAGCGGGACAAGGGGGAGCGGTGAGCAGTTCTTC. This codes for CASSGTRGSGEQFF. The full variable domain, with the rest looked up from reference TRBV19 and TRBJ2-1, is DGGITQSPKYLFRKEGQNVTLSCEQNLNHDAMYWYRQDPGQGLRLIYYSQIVNDFQKGDIAEGYSVSREKKESFPLTVTSAQKNPTAFYLCASSGTRGSGEQFFGPGTRLTVL.

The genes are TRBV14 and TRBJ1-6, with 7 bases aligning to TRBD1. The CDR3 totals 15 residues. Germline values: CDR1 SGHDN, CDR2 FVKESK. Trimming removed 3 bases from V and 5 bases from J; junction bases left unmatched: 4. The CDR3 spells CASSQFTGDNSPLHF. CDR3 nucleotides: TGTGCCAGCAGCCAGTTTACAGGGGATAATTCACCCCTCCACTTT. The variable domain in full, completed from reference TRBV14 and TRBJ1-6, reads EAGVTQFPSHSVIEKGQTVTLRCDPISGHDNLYWYRRVMGKEIKFLLHFVKESKQDESGMPNNRFLAERTGGTYSTLKVQPAELEDSGVYFCASSQFTGDNSPLHFGNGTRLTVT.

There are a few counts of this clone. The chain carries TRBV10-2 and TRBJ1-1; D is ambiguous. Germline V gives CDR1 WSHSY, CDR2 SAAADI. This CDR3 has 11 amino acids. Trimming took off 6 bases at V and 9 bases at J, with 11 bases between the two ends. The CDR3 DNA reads TGCGCCAGCAGCGAGGAATCTAAAGCTTTCTTT. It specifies CASSEESKAFF.

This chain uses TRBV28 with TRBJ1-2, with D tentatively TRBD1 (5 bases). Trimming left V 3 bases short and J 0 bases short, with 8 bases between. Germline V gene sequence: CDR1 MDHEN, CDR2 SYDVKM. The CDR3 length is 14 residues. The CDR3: CASSFRASNYGYTF. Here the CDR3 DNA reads TGTGCCAGCAGTTTCAGGGCATCTAACTATGGCTACACCTTC.

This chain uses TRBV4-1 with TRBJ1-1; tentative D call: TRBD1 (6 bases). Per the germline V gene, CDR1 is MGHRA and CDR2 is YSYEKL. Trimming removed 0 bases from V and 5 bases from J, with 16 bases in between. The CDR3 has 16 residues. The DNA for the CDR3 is TGCGCCAGCAGCCAAGATCGGCCAGGGGCCGTGACTGAAGCTTTCTTT. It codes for CASSQDRPGAVTEAFF.

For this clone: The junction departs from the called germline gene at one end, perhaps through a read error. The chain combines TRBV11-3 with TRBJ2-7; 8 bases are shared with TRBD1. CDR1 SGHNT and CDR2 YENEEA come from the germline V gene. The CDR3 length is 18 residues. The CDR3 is CASSSPSWTGSSQLPQDF. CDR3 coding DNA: TGTGCCAGCAGCTCCCCTAGCTGGACAGGGAGCTCACAACTACCCCAGGACTTC.

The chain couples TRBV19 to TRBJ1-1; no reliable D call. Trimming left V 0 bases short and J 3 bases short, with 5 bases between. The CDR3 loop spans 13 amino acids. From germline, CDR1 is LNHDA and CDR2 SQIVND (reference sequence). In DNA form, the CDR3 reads TGTGCCAGTAGTATAGATGTATACACTGAAGCTTTCTTT. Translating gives CASSIDVYTEAFF. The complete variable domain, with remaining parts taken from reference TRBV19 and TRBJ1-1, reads DGGITQSPKYLFRKEGQNVTLSCEQNLNHDAMYWYRQDPGQGLRLIYYSQIVNDFQKGDIAEGYSVSREKKESFPLTVTSAQKNPTAFYLCASSIDVYTEAFFGQGTRLTVV.

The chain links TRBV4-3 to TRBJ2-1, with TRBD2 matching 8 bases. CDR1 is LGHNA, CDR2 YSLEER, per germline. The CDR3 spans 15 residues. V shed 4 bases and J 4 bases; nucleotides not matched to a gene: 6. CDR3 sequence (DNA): TGCGCCAGCAGCCCCGGGGGGGATGGATACAATGAGCAGTTCTTC. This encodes CASSPGGDGYNEQFF.

The CDR3 region is CASSLDRGGSPLHF. In nucleotides, the CDR3 is TGTGCCAGCAGCTTAGACAGGGGCGGATCACCCCTCCACTTT. The J gene is TRBJ1-6, the V gene TRBV7-9; 7 nucleotides align to TRBD1. Trimming took 1 base from V and 10 from J; bases not matched to a gene: 4. Looked up from germline, CDR1 is SEHNR and CDR2 is FQNEAQ (reference sequence). CDR3 length: 14 amino acids.

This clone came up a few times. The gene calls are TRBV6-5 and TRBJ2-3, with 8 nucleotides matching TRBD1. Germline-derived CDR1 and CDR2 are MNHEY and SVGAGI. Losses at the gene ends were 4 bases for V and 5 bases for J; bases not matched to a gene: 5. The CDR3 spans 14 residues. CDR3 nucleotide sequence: TGTGCCAGCAGTTTGCAGGGGGCTGAAGATACGCAGTATTTT. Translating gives CASSLQGAEDTQYF.

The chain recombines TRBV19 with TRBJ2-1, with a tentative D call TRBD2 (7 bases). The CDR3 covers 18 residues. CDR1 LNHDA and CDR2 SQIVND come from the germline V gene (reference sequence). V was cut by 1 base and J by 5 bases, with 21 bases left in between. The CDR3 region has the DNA TGTGCCAGTAGTATAGGGTTTCGGGGGGCAAGGGCAAACAATGAGCAGTTCTTC. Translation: CASSIGFRGARANNEQFF.

The CDR3 sequence: CASSARTWNTGELFF. In DNA, the CDR3 is TGTGCCAGCAGTGCCAGGACTTGGAACACCGGGGAGCTGTTTTTT. This rearrangement joins TRBV25-1 to TRBJ2-2; the D gene is possibly TRBD2 (5 bases). This CDR3 region has 15 residues. From germline, CDR1 is MGHDK and CDR2 SYGVNS. Trimming took off 4 bases at V and 1 base at J, with 10 bases between the two ends.

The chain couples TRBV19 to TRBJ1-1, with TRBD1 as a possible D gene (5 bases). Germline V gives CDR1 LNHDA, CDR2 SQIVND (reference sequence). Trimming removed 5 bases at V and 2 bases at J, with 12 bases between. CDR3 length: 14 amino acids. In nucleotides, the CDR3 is TGTGCCAGTAGTTTTAAGGGACTTAACACTGAAGCTTTCTTT. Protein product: CASSFKGLNTEAFF.